This T cell receptor (beta chain) was sequenced in a study of identical twins. The authors used template switching to add a universal primer site and gave cDNA unique molecular identifiers. TCRdb itself ran the 5' RACE reads through MiXCR, one entry per CDR3 protein. The repertoire has around 670,000 distinct CDR3 sequences, 6.1% of them found once; the top ten carry 1.5% to 2%. The V gene's germline CDR1 is MNHNS and CDR2 SASEGT. The CDR3 length is 16 residues. V was clipped by 6 bases and J by 7 bases; unmatched bases: 10. Everyone who donated was a healthy Caucasian. The study's findings and limits: Cord blood's abundant beta clonotypes had fewer insertions, unlike memory repertoires.

This clonotype was seen repeatedly, ten times or more. Antigen specificity is unknown. Material: naive T cells sorted from blood. The chain recombines TRBV6-1 with TRBJ2-2; the match to TRBD1 covers 11 bases. The sequence was collected from a man between 18 and 29 years old in good health. CDR3 nucleotides: TGTGCCAGCAGCCCACGGACAGGGGGCGGGAACGGGGAGCTGTTTTTT. Protein product: CASSPRTGGGNGELFF.